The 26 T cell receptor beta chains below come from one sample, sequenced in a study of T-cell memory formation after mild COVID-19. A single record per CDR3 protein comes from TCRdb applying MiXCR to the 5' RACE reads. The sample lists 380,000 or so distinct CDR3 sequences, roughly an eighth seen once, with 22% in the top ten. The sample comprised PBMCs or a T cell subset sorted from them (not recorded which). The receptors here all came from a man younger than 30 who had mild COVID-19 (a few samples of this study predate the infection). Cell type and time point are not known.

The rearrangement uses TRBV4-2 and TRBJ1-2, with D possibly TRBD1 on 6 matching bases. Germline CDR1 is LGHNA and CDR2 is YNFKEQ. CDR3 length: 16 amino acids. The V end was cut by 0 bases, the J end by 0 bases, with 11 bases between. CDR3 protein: CASSQDRQDPNYGYTF. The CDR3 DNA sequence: TGTGCCAGCAGCCAAGATCGACAGGACCCTAACTATGGCTACACCTTC.

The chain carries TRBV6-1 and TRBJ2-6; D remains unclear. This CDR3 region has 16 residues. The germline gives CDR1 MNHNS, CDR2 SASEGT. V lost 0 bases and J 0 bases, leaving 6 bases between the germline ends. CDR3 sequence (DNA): TGTGCCAGCAGTGAAGCCCGGAGCTCTGGGGCCAACGTCCTGACTTTC. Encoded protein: CASSEARSSGANVLTF.

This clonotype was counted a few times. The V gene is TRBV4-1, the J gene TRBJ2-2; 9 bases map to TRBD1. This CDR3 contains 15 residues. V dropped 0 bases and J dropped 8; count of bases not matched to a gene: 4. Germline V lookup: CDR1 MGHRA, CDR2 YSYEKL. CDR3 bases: TGCGCCAGCAGCCAAGAGGAGGGGACAGGGGGGGAGCTGTTTTTT. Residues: CASSQEEGTGGELFF.

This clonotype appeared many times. CDR3 protein: CASSLAGGAGVTTDTQYF. Written as DNA, the CDR3 is TGCGCCAGCAGCTTGGCCGGGGGAGCGGGGGTTACCACAGATACGCAGTATTTT. The chain uses TRBV5-1 and TRBJ2-3; 8 positions match TRBD2. This CDR3 region has 18 residues. Germline CDR1 is SGHRS and CDR2 is YFSETQ. V shed 0 bases and J 2 bases; nucleotides not matched to a gene: 11.

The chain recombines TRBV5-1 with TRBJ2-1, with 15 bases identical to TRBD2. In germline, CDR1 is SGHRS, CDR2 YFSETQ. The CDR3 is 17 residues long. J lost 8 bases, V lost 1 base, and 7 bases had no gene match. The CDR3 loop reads CASSLYGTSGGTDEQFF. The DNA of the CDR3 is TGCGCCAGCAGCTTGTACGGGACTAGCGGGGGGACGGATGAGCAGTTCTTC.

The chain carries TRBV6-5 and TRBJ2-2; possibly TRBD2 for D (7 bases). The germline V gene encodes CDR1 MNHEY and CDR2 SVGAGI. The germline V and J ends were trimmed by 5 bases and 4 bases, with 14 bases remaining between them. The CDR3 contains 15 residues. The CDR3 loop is CASSPGGPRTGELFF. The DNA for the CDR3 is TGTGCCAGCAGTCCCGGGGGGCCCCGCACCGGGGAGCTGTTTTTT.

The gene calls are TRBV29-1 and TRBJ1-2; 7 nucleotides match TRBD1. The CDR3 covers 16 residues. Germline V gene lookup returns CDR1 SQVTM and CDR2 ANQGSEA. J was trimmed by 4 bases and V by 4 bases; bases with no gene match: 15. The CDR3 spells CSVGVTGPQNVYGYTF. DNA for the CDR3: TGCAGCGTTGGGGTGACAGGGCCTCAGAATGTCTATGGCTACACCTTC.

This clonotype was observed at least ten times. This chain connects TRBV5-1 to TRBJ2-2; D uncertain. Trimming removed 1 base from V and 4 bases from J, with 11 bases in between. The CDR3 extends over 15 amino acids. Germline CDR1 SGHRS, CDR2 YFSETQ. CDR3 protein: CASSLSDSGTGELFF. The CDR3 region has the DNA TGCGCCAGCAGCTTGTCGGATTCTGGCACCGGGGAGCTGTTTTTT.

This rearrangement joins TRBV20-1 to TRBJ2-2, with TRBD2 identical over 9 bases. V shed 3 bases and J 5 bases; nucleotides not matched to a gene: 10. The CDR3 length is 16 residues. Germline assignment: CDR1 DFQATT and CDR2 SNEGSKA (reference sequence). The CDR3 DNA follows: TGCAGTGCTAGCGACCGCGGGGGGGCTAGAACCGGGGAGCTGTTTTTT. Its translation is CSASDRGGARTGELFF.

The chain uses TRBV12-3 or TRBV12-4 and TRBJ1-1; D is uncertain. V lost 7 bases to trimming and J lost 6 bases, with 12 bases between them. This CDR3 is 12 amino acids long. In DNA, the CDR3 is TGTGCCAGCATCCCGGTTAGGGCTGAAGCTTTCTTT. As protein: CASIPVRAEAFF.

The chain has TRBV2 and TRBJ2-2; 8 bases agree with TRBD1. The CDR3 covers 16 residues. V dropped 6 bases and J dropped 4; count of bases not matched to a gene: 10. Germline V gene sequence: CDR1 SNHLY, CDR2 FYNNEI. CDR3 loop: CASRDTGQGSTGELFF. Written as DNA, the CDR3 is TGTGCCAGCAGAGACACTGGACAGGGAAGCACCGGGGAGCTGTTTTTT.

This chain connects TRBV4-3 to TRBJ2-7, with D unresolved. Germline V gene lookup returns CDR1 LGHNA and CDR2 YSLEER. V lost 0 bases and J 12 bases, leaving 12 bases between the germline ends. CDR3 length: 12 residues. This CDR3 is CASSQDLRSRYV. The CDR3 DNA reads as TGCGCCAGCAGCCAAGATTTACGGAGTAGGTACGTC.

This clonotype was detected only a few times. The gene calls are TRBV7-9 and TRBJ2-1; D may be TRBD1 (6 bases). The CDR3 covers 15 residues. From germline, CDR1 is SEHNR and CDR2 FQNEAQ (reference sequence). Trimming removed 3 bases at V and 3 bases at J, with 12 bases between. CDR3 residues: CASSFHRGFYNEQFF. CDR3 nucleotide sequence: TGTGCCAGCAGCTTCCATAGGGGGTTCTACAATGAGCAGTTCTTC.

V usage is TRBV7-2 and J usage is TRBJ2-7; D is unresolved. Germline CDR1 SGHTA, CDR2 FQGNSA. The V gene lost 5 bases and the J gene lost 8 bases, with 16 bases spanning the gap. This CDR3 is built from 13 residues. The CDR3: CASSTWPLRQQYV. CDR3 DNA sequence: TGTGCCAGCAGCACGTGGCCTCTACGACAGCAGTACGTC.

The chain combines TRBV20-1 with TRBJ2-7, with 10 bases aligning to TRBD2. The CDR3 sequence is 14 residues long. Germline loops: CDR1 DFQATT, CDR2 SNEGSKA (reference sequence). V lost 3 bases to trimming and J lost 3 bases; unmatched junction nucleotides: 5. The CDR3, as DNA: TGCAGTGCTAGTGGACTAGCGGAAAGCTACGAGCAGTACTTC. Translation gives CSASGLAESYEQYF.

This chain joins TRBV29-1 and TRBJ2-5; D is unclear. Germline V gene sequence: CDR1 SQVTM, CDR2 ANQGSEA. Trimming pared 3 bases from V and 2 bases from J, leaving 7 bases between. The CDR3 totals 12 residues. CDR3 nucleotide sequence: TGCAGCGTTGAGTACCCTCAAGAGACCCAGTACTTC. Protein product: CSVEYPQETQYF.

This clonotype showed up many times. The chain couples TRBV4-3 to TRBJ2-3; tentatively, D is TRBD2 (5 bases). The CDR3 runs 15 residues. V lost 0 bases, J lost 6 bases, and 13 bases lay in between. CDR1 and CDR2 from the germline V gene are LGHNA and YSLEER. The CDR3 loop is CASSQDNSPGDTQYF. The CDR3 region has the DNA TGCGCCAGCAGCCAAGATAACTCGCCGGGGGATACGCAGTATTTT.

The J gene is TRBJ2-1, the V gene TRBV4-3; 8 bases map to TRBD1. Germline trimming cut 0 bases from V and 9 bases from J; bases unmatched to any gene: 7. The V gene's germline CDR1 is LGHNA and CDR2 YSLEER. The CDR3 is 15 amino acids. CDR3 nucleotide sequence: TGCGCCAGCAGCCAAGACAGGGGGCTCTACGTTGAGCAGTTCTTC. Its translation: CASSQDRGLYVEQFF.

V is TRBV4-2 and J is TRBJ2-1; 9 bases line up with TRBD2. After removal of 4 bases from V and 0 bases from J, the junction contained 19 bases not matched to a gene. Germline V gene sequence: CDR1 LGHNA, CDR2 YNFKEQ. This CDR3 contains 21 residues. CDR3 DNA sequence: TGTGCCAGCAGCCCAAGCGGAATCGGGACTAGCCGCCAGAGCTCCTACAATGAGCAGTTCTTC. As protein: CASSPSGIGTSRQSSYNEQFF.

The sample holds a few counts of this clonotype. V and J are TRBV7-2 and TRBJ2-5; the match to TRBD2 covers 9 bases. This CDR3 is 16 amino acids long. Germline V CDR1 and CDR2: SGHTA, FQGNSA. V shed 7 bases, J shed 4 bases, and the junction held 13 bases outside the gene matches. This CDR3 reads CASKLGDLAGRETQYF. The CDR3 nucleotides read TGTGCCAGCAAGCTTGGGGACCTAGCGGGGAGAGAGACCCAGTACTTC.

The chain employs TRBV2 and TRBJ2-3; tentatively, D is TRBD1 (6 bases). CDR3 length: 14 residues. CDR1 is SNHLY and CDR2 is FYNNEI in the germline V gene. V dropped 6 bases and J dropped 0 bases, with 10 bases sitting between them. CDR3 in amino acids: CASRNRVSTDTQYF. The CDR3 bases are TGTGCCAGCAGGAACAGGGTCAGCACAGATACGCAGTATTTT.

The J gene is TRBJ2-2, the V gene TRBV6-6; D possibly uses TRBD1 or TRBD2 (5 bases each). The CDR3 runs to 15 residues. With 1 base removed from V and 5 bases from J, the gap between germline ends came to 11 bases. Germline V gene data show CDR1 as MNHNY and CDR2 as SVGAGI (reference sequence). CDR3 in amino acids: CASSYYLGDTGELFF. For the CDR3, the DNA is TGTGCCAGCAGTTACTACCTGGGGGATACCGGGGAGCTGTTTTTT.

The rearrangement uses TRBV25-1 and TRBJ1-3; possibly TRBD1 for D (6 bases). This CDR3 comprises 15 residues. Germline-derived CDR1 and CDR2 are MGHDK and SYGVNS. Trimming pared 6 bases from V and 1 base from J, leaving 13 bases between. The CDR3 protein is CASSSPGASGNTIYF. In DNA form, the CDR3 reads TGTGCCAGCAGCAGCCCAGGGGCGTCTGGAAACACCATATATTTT.

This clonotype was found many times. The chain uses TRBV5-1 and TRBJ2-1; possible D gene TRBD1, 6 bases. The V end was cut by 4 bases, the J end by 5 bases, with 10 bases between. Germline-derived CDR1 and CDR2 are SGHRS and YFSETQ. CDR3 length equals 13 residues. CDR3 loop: CASSDRTDNEQFF. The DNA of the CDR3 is TGCGCCAGCAGCGACAGGACGGACAATGAGCAGTTCTTC.

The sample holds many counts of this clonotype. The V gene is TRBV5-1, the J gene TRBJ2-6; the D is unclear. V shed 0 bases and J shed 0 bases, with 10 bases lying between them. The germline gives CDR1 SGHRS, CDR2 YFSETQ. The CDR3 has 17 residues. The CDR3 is CASSLGAPGSGANVLTF. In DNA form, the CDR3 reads TGCGCCAGCAGCTTGGGGGCCCCTGGCTCTGGGGCCAACGTCCTGACTTTC.

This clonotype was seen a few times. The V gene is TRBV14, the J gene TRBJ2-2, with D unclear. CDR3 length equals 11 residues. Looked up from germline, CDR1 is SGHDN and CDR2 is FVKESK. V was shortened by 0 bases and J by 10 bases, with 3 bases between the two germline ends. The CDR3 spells CASSQDEELFF. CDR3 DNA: TGTGCCAGCAGCCAAGACGAGGAGCTGTTTTTT.